This TCR beta chain was captured by sequencing in a study of shared clonotypes between healthy human individuals. Study-wide context: Donors, aged 18 to 49, were a couple of women and three men.

In regard to this clone: Its antigen is as yet unknown.

Methods used by the authors: With immunoSEQ giving junction-only sequences and no quality scores, filtering differed. Here immunoSEQ multiplex PCR was the method, and the copy in TCRdb shows in-frame clones only, minus some. For V, J and clone size, that table is used; D and trimming come from the DNA. The data show about 550,000 clones, with 95% to 96% seen just once and less than 0.13% held by the top ten. General study results and limits: Approximately 4.9% of naive CD4 clonotypes were shared across several donors.

The trim removed 3 bases at V and 4 bases at J, leaving 4 bases unmatched. Germline assignment: CDR1 SGDLS and CDR2 YYNGEE. The CDR3 consists of 15 residues. Naivety among CD8 cells was defined by CD45RO negativity and positive CCR7 selection, thereby excluding terminally differentiated effector memory CD45RA+ cells. The rearrangement joins TRBV9 to TRBJ2-2; TRBD2 matches at 9 bases. This receptor was identified in a woman aged 25 to 45 in good health. The sequenced sample consisted of naive CD8+ T cells sorted from blood. CDR3 sequence reads: CASSGSGSFTGELFF. CDR3 sequence (DNA): TGTGCCAGCAGCGGTAGCGGGAGCTTCACCGGGGAGCTGTTTTTT.